This T cell receptor (beta chain) was retrieved from a study of T cells in women clearing cervical HPV infection. Findings of the study overall: Controls had more TRBV6-7 (0.16%) than cases (approximately 0.11%). A classifier using richness and V gene abundances reached an AUC of about 0.83.

The CDR3 runs 14 residues. The V gene's germline CDR1 is LNHDA and CDR2 SQIVND (reference sequence). A note on this clone: Its antigen is unidentified. From the germline J gene comes the end of the CDR3, since the read stops 3 residues before it.

Assay used: immunoSEQ multiplex PCR; TCRdb lists only in-frame clones, some missing. The sample's table shows approximately 39,000 clones. This chain links TRBV19 with TRBJ1-4; D is possibly TRBD1 (6 bases). Sequenced sample: blood buffy coat. This clonotype originated in a woman aged 18 to 75 with a cervical HPV16 infection that either progressed to CIN3+ or cleared (not recorded which). The part of the CDR3 DNA that was read is TGTGCCAGTAGTTCTTCAGGGGATAATTCACCA. Encoded protein: CASSSSGDNSP. The full CDR3 is CASSSSGDNSPLFF.